The 26 T cell receptor beta chains below were found in one sample sequenced in a study of blood T cell repertoires in COVID-19. Only in-frame clones appear in the TCRdb table, and some are missing; sequencing was by immunoSEQ multiplex PCR. The profile covers approximately 280,000 clones, with 90% appearing a single time and roughly 7% taken by the ten largest. Sequenced material: peripheral blood. These receptors were taken from a woman aged 25 to 39 with COVID-19, enrolled during active disease.

This clone was seen once. This chain connects TRBV24-1 to TRBJ2-5; 9 bases are shared with TRBD1. Germline lookup yields CDR1 KGHDR and CDR2 SFDVKD. CDR3 length equals 15 residues. The ends lost 4 bases at V and 6 bases at J; junction bases unmatched: 8. The CDR3 region has the DNA TGTGCCACCAGTGACAAAGGACAGGGGCGGAAGACCCAGTACTTC. Amino acids: CATSDKGQGRKTQYF.

The chain combines TRBV2 with TRBJ2-2; D call uncertain. V was trimmed by 6 bases and J by 2 bases, leaving 7 bases between them. Per germline, CDR1 SNHLY and CDR2 FYNNEI. CDR3 length equals 13 residues. The CDR3 loop reads CASRAENTGELFF. In nucleotides, the CDR3 is TGTGCCAGCAGGGCAGAAAACACCGGGGAGCTGTTTTTT.

The chain employs TRBV12-5 and TRBJ2-2; a possible D gene is TRBD1 (6 bases). Germline CDR1 and CDR2: LGHNT and FRNRAP. The CDR3 consists of 14 residues. Trimming stripped 1 base from V and 8 bases from J, with 11 bases between. The CDR3 bases are TGTGCTAGTGGTTTGGCTGAAGGGGGAGGGGAGCTGTTTTTT. Translating gives CASGLAEGGGELFF.

The chain employs TRBV20-1 and TRBJ2-1, with TRBD2 matching 13 bases. This CDR3 comprises 18 residues. Germline V gene lookup returns CDR1 DFQATT and CDR2 SNEGSKA (reference sequence). The trim removed 3 bases at V and 0 bases at J, leaving 8 bases unmatched. The CDR3 protein is CSASQGLAGLSSYNEQFF. CDR3 DNA sequence: TGCAGTGCTAGTCAGGGACTAGCGGGATTGAGCTCCTACAATGAGCAGTTCTTC.

This chain uses TRBV12-3 or TRBV12-4 with TRBJ1-1; a weak D match, TRBD1 (5 bases). The CDR3 runs to 12 residues. V lost 8 bases and J 2 bases, leaving 9 bases between the germline ends. The CDR3 nucleotides read TGTGCCAGCGGGGCGGTTAACACTGAAGCTTTCTTT. As protein: CASGAVNTEAFF.

V and J are TRBV25-1 and TRBJ1-4; D might be TRBD1 (5 bases). Trimming cost V 8 bases and J 4 bases, with 11 bases left between them. Per the germline V gene, CDR1 is MGHDK and CDR2 is SYGVNS. The CDR3 contains 13 residues. The CDR3 nucleotides read TGTGCCAGCTTGGACACTCTTAATGAAAAACTGTTTTTT. The encoded protein is CASLDTLNEKLFF.

J is TRBJ2-7 and V is TRBV7-2, with 9 positions matching TRBD1. From germline, CDR1 is SGHTA and CDR2 FQGNSA. This CDR3 is 15 amino acids long. The J segment lost 5 bases and the V segment lost 5 bases, leaving 10 bases of the junction unmatched. The CDR3 DNA reads TGTGCCAGCAGCAACACCGGGACAGGGATTGACGAGCAGTACTTC. It specifies CASSNTGTGIDEQYF.

The chain carries TRBV11-2 and TRBJ1-2; tentative D call: TRBD1 (5 bases). This CDR3 spans 15 amino acids. Trimming removed 5 bases at V and 4 bases at J, with 17 bases between. The germline gives CDR1 SGHAT, CDR2 FQNNGV. The CDR3: CASSQNPQGFYGYTF. CDR3 nucleotides: TGTGCCAGCAGCCAAAACCCCCAGGGTTTCTATGGCTACACCTTC. Full variable domain (remainder filled in from reference TRBV11-2 and TRBJ1-2): EAGVAQSPRYKIIEKRQSVAFWCNPISGHATLYWYQQILGQGPKLLIQFQNNGVVDDSQLPKDRFSAERLKGVDSTLKIQPAKLEDSAVYLCASSQNPQGFYGYTFGSGTRLTVV.

The chain combines TRBV5-4 with TRBJ2-1, with unresolved D. Per germline, CDR1 SGHNT and CDR2 YYREEE (reference sequence). The ends were cut back, 0 bases at V and 5 bases at J, with 9 bases in the middle. This CDR3 is built from 14 residues. The CDR3 here is CASSLEQNHNEQFF. CDR3 nucleotides: TGTGCCAGCAGCTTGGAGCAAAACCACAATGAGCAGTTCTTC.

CDR3 coding DNA: TGTGTCAGAAGCTTCCTGGGTGGAGGTACGCAGTATTTT. It encodes CVRSFLGGGTQYF. J is TRBJ2-3 and V is TRBV7-5; the DNA was not compared with TRBD2, the D call given in the table. TRBV7-5 is a pseudogene segment. The CDR3 length is 13 residues.

The chain recombines TRBV6-5 with TRBJ1-6; 8 bases match TRBD1. The length of the CDR3 is 15 residues. The germline V gene encodes CDR1 MNHEY and CDR2 SVGAGI. The V segment lost 6 bases and the J segment 6 bases; nucleotides outside the gene matches: 7. The DNA for the CDR3 is TGTGCCAGCAGCCGTGGACAGGGCCCTAATTCACCCCTCCACTTT. Its translation is CASSRGQGPNSPLHF.

The J gene is TRBJ2-7, the V gene TRBV19, with 8 bases lining up with TRBD2. Germline lookup yields CDR1 LNHDA and CDR2 SQIVND (reference sequence). This CDR3 has 13 amino acids. CDR3 DNA: TGTGCGACTGGGGTAGCGGGAAGATACGAGCAGTACTTC. Translation: CATGVAGRYEQYF.

The chain joins TRBV7-2 to TRBJ2-7, with D hard to call. CDR3 length: 13 amino acids. The V gene lost 1 base and the J gene lost 5 bases, with 9 bases spanning the gap. CDR1 and CDR2 from the germline V gene are SGHTA and FQGNSA. The CDR3 DNA sequence: TGTGCCAGCAGCTTAGAATCTATGCACGAGCAGTACTTC. It translates to CASSLESMHEQYF.

Worth noting for this clone: The sample contains more than one DNA sequence encoding this CDR3. The chain combines TRBV3-1 (or the pseudogene TRBV3-2) with TRBJ2-3, with 7 bases fitting TRBD2. CDR3 length: 12 residues. Trimming removed 3 bases from V and 6 bases from J; junction bases left unmatched: 0. In germline, CDR1 is LGHDT, CDR2 YNNKEL (reference sequence). The CDR3 here is CASSQGGDTQYF. Here the CDR3 DNA reads TGTGCCAGCAGCCAGGGGGGGGATACGCAGTATTTT.

The chain recombines TRBV10-2 with TRBJ1-4; a weak D match, TRBD1 (6 bases). Germline V gene data show CDR1 as WSHSY and CDR2 as SAAADI. Trimming shortened V by 6 bases and J by 5 bases, and 13 bases separated the two germline ends. CDR3 size: 14 residues. This CDR3 reads CASRTDSRNEKLFF. DNA for the CDR3: TGCGCCAGCAGGACGGACAGCCGAAATGAAAAACTGTTTTTT.

The V call is TRBV20-1, the J call TRBJ2-7; possible D gene TRBD2, 6 bases. The CDR3 runs to 11 residues. Germline V gene sequence: CDR1 DFQATT, CDR2 SNEGSKA (reference sequence). The V end lost 5 bases, the J end lost 4 bases, and 9 bases lay between the germline ends. The DNA for the CDR3 is TGCAGTGCTTGGACTATGTACGAGCAGTACTTC. Translated, it gives CSAWTMYEQYF.

The CDR3 region has the DNA TGTGCCAGCAGCTCCCCGACCGGGACAGCAAAGGGTGGCTACACCTTC. It is translated as CASSSPTGTAKGGYTF. The genes are TRBV12-1 and TRBJ1-2; the table's D call TRBD1 went unverified against the DNA. TRBV12-1 is given as a pseudogene. The CDR3 has 16 residues.

This clone has a single count. The chain employs TRBV24-1 and TRBJ2-3, with D maybe TRBD2 (7 bases). CDR3 length equals 15 residues. CDR1 KGHDR and CDR2 SFDVKD come from the germline V gene. Trimming left V 1 base short and J 3 bases short, with 10 bases between. The CDR3 DNA is TGTGCCACCAGTGATTTAGGGGGGGAAACAGATACGCAGTATTTT. Amino acids: CATSDLGGETDTQYF.

The V gene is TRBV15, the J gene TRBJ2-1; TRBD2 matches at 7 bases. With 0 bases clipped from V and 8 bases from J, the junction kept 10 bases outside the gene matches. CDR1 and CDR2 (germline): LNHNV, YYDKDF (reference sequence). This CDR3 comprises 16 residues. For the CDR3, the DNA is TGTGCCACCAGCAGAGATGGGACTACAGATCAGGATGAGCAGTTCTTC. It encodes CATSRDGTTDQDEQFF. Full variable domain (rest looked up from reference TRBV15 and TRBJ2-1): DAMVIQNPRYQVTQFGKPVTLSCSQTLNHNVMYWYQQKSSQAPKLLFHYYDKDFNNEADTPDNFQSRRPNTSFCFLDIRSPGLGDTAMYLCATSRDGTTDQDEQFFGPGTRLTVL.

The genes are TRBV7-9 and TRBJ1-1; D is ambiguous. The CDR3 extends over 14 amino acids. Trimming removed 5 bases from V and 6 bases from J, with 16 bases in between. CDR1 is SEHNR and CDR2 is FQNEAQ in the germline V gene (reference sequence). CDR3 sequence reads: CASSPSLGRPEAFF. As DNA, the CDR3 is TGTGCCAGCAGCCCCTCGTTGGGCCGTCCTGAAGCTTTCTTT. Full variable domain (missing parts from reference TRBV7-9 and TRBJ1-1): DTGVSQNPRHKITKRGQNVTFRCDPISEHNRLYWYRQTLGQGPEFLTYFQNEAQLEKSRLLSDRFSAERPKGSFSTLEIQRTEQGDSAMYLCASSPSLGRPEAFFGQGTRLTVV.

The chain joins TRBV7-3 to TRBJ2-5; D is perhaps TRBD1 (6 bases). V lost 2 bases and J 5 bases, leaving 6 bases between the germline ends. Germline lookup yields CDR1 SGHTA and CDR2 FQGTGA. This CDR3 is built from 12 residues. CDR3 DNA: TGTGCCAGCAGCTTACAGGGGGAGACCCAGTACTTC. It yields the protein CASSLQGETQYF.

The chain is built from TRBV6-1 and TRBJ2-7, with TRBD1 matching 9 bases. With 0 bases clipped from V and 6 bases from J, the junction kept 6 bases outside the gene matches. This CDR3 comprises 15 residues. In germline, CDR1 is MNHNS, CDR2 SASEGT. CDR3 residues: CASSEATGGTPEQYF. In DNA, the CDR3 is TGTGCCAGCAGTGAAGCTACAGGGGGCACCCCCGAGCAGTACTTC.

V is TRBV7-5 and J is TRBJ1-5. TRBV7-5 is an annotated pseudogene. The CDR3 sequence is 16 residues long. The CDR3 loop is CARSFAAVYSNQPQHF. CDR3 coding DNA: TGTGCCAGAAGCTTTGCGGCTGTTTATAGCAATCAGCCCCAGCATTTT.

The chain is built from TRBV27 and TRBJ2-7, with no clear D. V lost 1 base to trimming and J lost 1 base, with 5 bases between them. CDR1 MNHEY and CDR2 SMNVEV come from the germline V gene (reference sequence). The CDR3 is made up of 13 amino acids. The CDR3, as DNA: TGTGCCAGCAGTTTATTCACTTCCTACGAGCAGTACTTC. Amino acids: CASSLFTSYEQYF.

This clone was counted a few times. CDR3 in amino acids: CASSFLAGGGNEQFF. CDR3 bases: TGTGCCAGCAGCTTCTTAGCGGGAGGAGGAAATGAGCAGTTCTTC. The chain couples TRBV3-1 (or the pseudogene TRBV3-2) to TRBJ2-1, with 10 positions matching TRBD2. Germline CDR1 reads LGHDT; CDR2 reads YNNKEL (reference sequence). The V segment lost 5 bases and the J segment 7 bases; nucleotides outside the gene matches: 8. This CDR3 has 15 residues.

The CDR3 DNA reads TGTGCCAGCAGCCTTACGAGACAGGGGACCACTGAAGCTTTCTTT. This translates into CASSLTRQGTTEAFF. J is TRBJ1-1 and V is TRBV5-5; 8 bases map to TRBD1. Germline V gives CDR1 SGHKS, CDR2 YYEKEE (reference sequence). The CDR3 contains 15 residues. J lost 4 bases, V lost 4 bases, and 9 bases had no gene match.